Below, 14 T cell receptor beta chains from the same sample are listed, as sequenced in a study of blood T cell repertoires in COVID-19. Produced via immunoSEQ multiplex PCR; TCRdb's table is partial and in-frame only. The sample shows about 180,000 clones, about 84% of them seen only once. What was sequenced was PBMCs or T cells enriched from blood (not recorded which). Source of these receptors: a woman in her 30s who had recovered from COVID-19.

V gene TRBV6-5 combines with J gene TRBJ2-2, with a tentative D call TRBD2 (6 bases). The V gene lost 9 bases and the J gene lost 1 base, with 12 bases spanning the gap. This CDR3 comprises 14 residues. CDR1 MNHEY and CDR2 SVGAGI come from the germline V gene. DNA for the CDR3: TGTGCCAGTTGGGCCGGGGGGAACACCGGGGAGCTGTTTTTT. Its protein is CASWAGGNTGELFF.

This chain's CDR3 is CAISGGTGNQPQHF. CDR3 sequence (DNA): TGTGCCATCAGTGGCGGGACGGGCAATCAGCCCCAGCATTTT. This chain uses TRBV10-3 with TRBJ1-5, with a possible D match to TRBD1 (5 bases). The CDR3 covers 14 residues. Germline CDR1 reads ENHRY; CDR2 reads SYGVKD. V was clipped by 4 bases and J by 2 bases, with 9 bases between them.

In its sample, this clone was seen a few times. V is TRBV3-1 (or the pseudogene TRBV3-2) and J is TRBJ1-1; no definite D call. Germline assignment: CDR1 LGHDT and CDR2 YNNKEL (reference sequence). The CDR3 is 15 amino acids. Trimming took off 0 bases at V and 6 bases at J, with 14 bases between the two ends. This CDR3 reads CASSQDRRGSSEAFF. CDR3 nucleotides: TGTGCCAGCAGCCAAGATCGCAGAGGGAGTTCTGAAGCTTTCTTT.

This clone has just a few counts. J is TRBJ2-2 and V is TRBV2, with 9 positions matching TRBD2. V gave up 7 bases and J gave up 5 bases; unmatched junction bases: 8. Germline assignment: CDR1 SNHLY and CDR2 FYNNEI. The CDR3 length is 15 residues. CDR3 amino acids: CASMASGIDTGELFF. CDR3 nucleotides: TGTGCCAGCATGGCTAGCGGGATTGATACCGGGGAGCTGTTTTTT.

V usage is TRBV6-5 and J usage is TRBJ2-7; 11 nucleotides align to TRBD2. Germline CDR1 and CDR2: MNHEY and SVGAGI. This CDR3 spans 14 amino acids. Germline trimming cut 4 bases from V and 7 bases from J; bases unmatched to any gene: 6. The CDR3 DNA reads TGTGCCAGCAGTTCACTAGCGGGAGCTGAAGAGCAGTACTTC. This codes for CASSSLAGAEEQYF.

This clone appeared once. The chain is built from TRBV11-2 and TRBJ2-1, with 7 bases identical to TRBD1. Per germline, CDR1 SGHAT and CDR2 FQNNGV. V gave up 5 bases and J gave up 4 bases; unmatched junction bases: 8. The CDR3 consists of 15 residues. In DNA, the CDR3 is TGTGCCAGCAGCGACACAGGGGAGATTTACAATGAGCAGTTCTTC. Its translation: CASSDTGEIYNEQFF.

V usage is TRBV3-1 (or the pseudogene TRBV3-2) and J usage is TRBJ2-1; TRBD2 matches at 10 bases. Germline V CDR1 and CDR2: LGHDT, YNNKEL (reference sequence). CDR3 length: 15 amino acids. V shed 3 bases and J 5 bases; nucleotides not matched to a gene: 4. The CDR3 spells CASSHSGRAHNEQFF. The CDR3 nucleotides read TGTGCCAGCAGCCACAGCGGGAGGGCCCACAATGAGCAGTTCTTC.

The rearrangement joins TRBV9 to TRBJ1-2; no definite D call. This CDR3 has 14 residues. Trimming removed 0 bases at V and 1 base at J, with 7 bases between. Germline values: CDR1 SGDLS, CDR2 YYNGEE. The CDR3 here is CASSVAVVNYGYTF. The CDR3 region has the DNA TGTGCCAGCAGCGTAGCGGTGGTTAACTATGGCTACACCTTC.

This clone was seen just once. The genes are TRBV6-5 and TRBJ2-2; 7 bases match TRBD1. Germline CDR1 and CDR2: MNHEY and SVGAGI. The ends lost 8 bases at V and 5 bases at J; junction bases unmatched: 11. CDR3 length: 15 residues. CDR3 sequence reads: CASYQTGLLTGELFF. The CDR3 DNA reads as TGTGCCAGCTACCAGACAGGGTTGTTAACCGGGGAGCTGTTTTTT.

The CDR3 spells CASRQDGTGTEAFF. CDR3 coding DNA: TGTGCCAGCAGACAAGATGGTACAGGGACTGAAGCTTTCTTT. This chain uses TRBV6-6 with TRBJ1-1, with D perhaps TRBD1 (6 bases). Germline CDR1 is MNHNY and CDR2 is SVGAGI (reference sequence). Between the trimmed V and J ends, which lost 6 bases and 5 bases, there was a span of 16 bases. The length of the CDR3 is 14 residues.

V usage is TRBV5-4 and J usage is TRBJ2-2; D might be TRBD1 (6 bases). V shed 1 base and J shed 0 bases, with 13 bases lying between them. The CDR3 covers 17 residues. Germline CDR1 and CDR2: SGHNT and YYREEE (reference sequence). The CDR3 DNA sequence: TGTGCCAGCAGCTTGCCCCCGGGACACTCGAACACCGGGGAGCTGTTTTTT. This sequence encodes CASSLPPGHSNTGELFF. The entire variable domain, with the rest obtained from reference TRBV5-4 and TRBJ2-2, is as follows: ETGVTQSPTHLIKTRGQQVTLRCSSQSGHNTVSWYQQALGQGPQFIFQYYREEENGRGNFPPRFSGLQFPNYSSELNVNALELDDSALYLCASSLPPGHSNTGELFFGEGSRLTVL.

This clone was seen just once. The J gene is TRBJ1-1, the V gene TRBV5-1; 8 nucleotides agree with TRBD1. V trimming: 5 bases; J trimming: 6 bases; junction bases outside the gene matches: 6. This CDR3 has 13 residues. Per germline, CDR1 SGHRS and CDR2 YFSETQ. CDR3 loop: CASRADRVAEAFF. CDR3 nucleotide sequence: TGCGCCAGCAGGGCGGACAGGGTGGCTGAAGCTTTCTTT.

This chain's CDR3 is CASSIRQGQGYEQYF. In DNA form, the CDR3 reads TGTGCCAGCAGCATCCGGCAGGGACAGGGCTACGAGCAGTACTTC. This chain links TRBV7-9 with TRBJ2-7; 9 nucleotides match TRBD1. CDR3 length equals 15 residues. The V segment lost 5 bases and the J segment 3 bases; nucleotides outside the gene matches: 8. Per the germline V gene, CDR1 is SEHNR and CDR2 is FQNEAQ (reference sequence).

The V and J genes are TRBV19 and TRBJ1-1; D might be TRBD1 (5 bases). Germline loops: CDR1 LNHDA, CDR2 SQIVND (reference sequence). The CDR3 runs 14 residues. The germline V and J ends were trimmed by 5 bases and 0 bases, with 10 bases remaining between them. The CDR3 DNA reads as TGTGCCAGTAGTGGGGCCAGCGTGAACACTGAAGCTTTCTTT. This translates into CASSGASVNTEAFF.